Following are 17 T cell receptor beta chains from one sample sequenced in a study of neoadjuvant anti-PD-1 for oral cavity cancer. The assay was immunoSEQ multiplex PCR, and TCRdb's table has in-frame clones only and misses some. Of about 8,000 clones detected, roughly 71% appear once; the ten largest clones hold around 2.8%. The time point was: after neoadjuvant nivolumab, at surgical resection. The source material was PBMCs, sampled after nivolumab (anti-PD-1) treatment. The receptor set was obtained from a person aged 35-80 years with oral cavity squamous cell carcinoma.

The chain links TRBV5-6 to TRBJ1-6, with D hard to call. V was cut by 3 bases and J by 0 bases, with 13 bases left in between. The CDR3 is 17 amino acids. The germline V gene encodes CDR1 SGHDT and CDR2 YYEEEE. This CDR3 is CASSSVLRSSYNSPLHF. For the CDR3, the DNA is TGTGCCAGCAGCTCGGTACTTCGGAGCTCCTATAATTCACCCCTCCACTTT. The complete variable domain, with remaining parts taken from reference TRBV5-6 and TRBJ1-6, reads DAGVTQSPTHLIKTRGQQVTLRCSPKSGHDTVSWYQQALGQGPQFIFQYYEEEERQRGNFPDRFSGHQFPNYSSELNVNALLLGDSALYLCASSSVLRSSYNSPLHFGNGTRLTVT.

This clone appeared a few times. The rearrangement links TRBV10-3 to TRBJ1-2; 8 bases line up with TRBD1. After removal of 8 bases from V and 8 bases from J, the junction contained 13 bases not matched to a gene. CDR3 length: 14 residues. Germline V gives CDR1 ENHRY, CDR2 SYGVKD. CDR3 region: CAISPAQGARGYTF. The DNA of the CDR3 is TGTGCCATCTCACCCGCGCAGGGGGCTCGGGGCTACACCTTC.

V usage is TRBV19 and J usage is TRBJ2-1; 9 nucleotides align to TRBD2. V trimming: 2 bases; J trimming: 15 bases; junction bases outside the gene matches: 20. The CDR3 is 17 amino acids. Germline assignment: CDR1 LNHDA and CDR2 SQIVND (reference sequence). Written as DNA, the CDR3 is TGTGCCAGTAGTATATCCCCGGGAGGCCAGCGGGGGGCTCCGCGGTTCTTC. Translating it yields CASSISPGGQRGAPRFF.

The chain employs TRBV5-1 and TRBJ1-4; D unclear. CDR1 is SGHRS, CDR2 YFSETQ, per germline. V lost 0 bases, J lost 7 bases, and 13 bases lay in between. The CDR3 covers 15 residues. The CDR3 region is CASSLVSAGSEKLFF. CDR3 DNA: TGCGCCAGCAGCTTGGTTTCGGCAGGAAGTGAAAAACTGTTTTTT.

The CDR3 loop is CASSLGAGELFF. DNA for the CDR3: TGTGCCAGCAGCCTAGGGGCCGGGGAGCTGTTTTTT. V and J are TRBV7-7 and TRBJ2-2, with D possibly matching TRBD1 (5 bases). This CDR3 is 12 amino acids long. Germline loops: CDR1 SSHAT, CDR2 FNYEAQ (reference sequence). Trimming pared 5 bases from V and 6 bases from J, leaving 7 bases between.

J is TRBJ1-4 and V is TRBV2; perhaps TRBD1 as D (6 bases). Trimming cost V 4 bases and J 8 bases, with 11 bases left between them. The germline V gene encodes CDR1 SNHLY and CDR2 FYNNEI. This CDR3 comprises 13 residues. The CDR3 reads CASSARGREKLFF. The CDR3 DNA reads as TGTGCCAGCAGTGCCAGGGGTCGGGAAAAACTGTTTTTT. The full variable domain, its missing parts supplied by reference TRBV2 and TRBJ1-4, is EPEVTQTPSHQVTQMGQEVILRCVPISNHLYFYWYRQILGQKVEFLVSFYNNEISEKSEIFDDQFSVERPDGSNFTLKIRSTKLEDSAMYFCASSARGREKLFFGSGTQLSVL.

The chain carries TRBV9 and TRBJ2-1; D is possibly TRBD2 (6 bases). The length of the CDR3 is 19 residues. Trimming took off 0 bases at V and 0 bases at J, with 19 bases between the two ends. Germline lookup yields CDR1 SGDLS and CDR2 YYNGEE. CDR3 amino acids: CASSVDGVAARTSYNEQFF. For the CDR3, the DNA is TGTGCCAGCAGCGTAGATGGAGTAGCGGCCAGAACCTCCTACAATGAGCAGTTCTTC.

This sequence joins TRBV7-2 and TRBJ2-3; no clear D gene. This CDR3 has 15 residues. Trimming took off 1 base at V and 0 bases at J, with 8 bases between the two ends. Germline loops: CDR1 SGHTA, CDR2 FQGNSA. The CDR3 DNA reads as TGTGCCAGCAGCTTAGATGGTATGAGCACAGATACGCAGTATTTT. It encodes CASSLDGMSTDTQYF. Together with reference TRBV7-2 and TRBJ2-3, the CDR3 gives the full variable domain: GAGVSQSPSNKVTEKGKDVELRCDPISGHTALYWYRQSLGQGLEFLIYFQGNSAPDKSGLPSDRFSAERTGGSVSTLTIQRTQQEDSAVYLCASSLDGMSTDTQYFGPGTRLTVL.

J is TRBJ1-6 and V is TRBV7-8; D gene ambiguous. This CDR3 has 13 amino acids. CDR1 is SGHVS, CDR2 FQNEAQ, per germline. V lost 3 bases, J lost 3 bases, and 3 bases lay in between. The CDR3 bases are TGTGCCAGCAGCTTGGGCTATAATTCACCCCTCCACTTT. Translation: CASSLGYNSPLHF.

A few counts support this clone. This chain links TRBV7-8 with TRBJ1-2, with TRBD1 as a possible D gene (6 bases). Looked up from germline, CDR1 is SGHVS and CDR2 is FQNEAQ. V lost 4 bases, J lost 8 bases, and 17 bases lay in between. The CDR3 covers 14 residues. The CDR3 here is CASSSDRSGSGYTF. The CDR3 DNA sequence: TGTGCCAGCAGCTCTGACAGGTCAGGGTCCGGCTACACCTTC.

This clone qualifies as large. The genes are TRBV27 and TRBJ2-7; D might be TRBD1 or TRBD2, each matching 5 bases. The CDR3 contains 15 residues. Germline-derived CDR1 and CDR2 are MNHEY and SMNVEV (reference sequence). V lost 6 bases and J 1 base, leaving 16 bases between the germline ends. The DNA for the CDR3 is TGTGCCAGCAGGCTCCACGGGGCTCGGTCCTACGAGCAGTACTTC. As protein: CASRLHGARSYEQYF.

The CDR3 protein is CASSLPVRTEAFF. The CDR3 DNA reads as TGTGCCAGCAGCCTCCCGGTGAGGACTGAAGCTTTCTTT. This sequence joins TRBV5-6 and TRBJ1-1, with D hard to call. The germline gives CDR1 SGHDT, CDR2 YYEEEE. Trimming took off 4 bases at V and 5 bases at J, with 12 bases between the two ends. CDR3 length equals 13 residues.

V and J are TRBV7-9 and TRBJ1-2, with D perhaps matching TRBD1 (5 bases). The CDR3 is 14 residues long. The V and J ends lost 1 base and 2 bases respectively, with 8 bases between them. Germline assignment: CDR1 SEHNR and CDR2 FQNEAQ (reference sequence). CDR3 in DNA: TGTGCCAGCAGCTTAGATGGGGGGAACTATGGCTACACCTTC. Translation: CASSLDGGNYGYTF.

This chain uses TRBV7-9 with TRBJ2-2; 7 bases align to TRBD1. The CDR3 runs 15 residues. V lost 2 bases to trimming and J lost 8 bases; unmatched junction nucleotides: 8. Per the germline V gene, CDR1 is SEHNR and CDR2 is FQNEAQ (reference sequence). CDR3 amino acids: CASSLIMGQPGELFF. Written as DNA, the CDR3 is TGTGCCAGCAGCTTAATTATGGGACAGCCAGGGGAGCTGTTTTTT.

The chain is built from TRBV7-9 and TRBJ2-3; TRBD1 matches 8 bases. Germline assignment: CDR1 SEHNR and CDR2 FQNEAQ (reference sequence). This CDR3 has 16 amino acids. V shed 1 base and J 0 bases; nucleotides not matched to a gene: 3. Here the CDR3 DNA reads TGTGCCAGCAGCTTAGGGGACAGGTCTAGCACAGATACGCAGTATTTT. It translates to CASSLGDRSSTDTQYF.

The CDR3: CASSIGGSNYNEQFF. In nucleotides, the CDR3 is TGTGCCAGTAGTATAGGTGGGAGTAACTACAATGAGCAGTTCTTC. The V and J genes are TRBV19 and TRBJ2-1; weak D call: TRBD2 (5 bases). In germline, CDR1 is LNHDA, CDR2 SQIVND (reference sequence). V dropped 1 base and J dropped 3 bases, with 10 bases sitting between them. The length of the CDR3 is 15 residues.

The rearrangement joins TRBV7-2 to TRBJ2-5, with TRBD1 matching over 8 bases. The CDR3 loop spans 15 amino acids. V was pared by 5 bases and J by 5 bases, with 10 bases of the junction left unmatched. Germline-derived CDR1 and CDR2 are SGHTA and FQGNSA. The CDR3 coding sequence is TGTGCCAGCAGCCCAGGGGGCAGGGGATGGGAGACCCAGTACTTC. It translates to CASSPGGRGWETQYF.